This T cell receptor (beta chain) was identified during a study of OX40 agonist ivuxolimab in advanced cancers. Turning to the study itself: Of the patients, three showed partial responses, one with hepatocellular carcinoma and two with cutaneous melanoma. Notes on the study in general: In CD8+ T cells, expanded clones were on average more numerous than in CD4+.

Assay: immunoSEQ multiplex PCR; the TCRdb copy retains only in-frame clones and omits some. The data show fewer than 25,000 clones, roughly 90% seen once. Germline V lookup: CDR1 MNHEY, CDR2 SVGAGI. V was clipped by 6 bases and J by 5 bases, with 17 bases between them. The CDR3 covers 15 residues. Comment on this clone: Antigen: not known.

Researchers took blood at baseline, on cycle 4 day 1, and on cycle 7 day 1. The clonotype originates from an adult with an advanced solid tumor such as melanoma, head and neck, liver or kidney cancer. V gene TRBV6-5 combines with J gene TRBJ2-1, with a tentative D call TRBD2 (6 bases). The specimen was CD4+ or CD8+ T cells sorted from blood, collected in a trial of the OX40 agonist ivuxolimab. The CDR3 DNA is TGTGCCAGCAGACTGACTAGTCTAAATCACAATGAGCAGTTCTTC. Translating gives CASRLTSLNHNEQFF.